These 15 T cell receptor beta chains were sequenced from one sample in a study of naive and memory T cell subsets. Both TRBC1 and TRBC2 were covered by a beta constant-region primer of two equimolar oligonucleotides. Via MiXCR, TCRdb re-called the UMI-ligation and nested PCR reads, giving one row per CDR3 protein. The repertoire holds about 85,000 distinct CDR3 sequences, around 12% seen once, with roughly 0.84% in the top ten. Sequenced: central memory CD4+ T cells from blood. These receptors all stem from a human donor in good health.

This clonotype was seen ten or more times. The V call is TRBV2, the J call TRBJ2-5; D gene uncertain. The CDR3 totals 13 residues. Trimming left V 6 bases short and J 9 bases short, with 17 bases between. CDR1 and CDR2 from the germline V gene are SNHLY and FYNNEI. CDR3 residues: CASSQTPVWAQYF. CDR3 nucleotide sequence: TGTGCCAGCAGCCAGACGCCGGTCTGGGCCCAGTACTTC.

This clonotype was counted only a few times. This may be a read error: a much more frequent sequence differs by one nucleotide. The chain couples TRBV5-4 to TRBJ2-5; D unresolved. The CDR3 is made up of 11 amino acids. Deletions cut 3 bases from V and 3 bases from J, with 3 bases between. Germline CDR1 and CDR2: SGHNT and YYREEE (reference sequence). CDR3 protein: CASSWEETQYF. In DNA, the CDR3 is TGTGCCAGCAGCTGGGAAGAGACCCAGTACTTC.

This sequence joins TRBV28 and TRBJ2-5; 15 positions match TRBD2. After removal of 11 bases from V and 4 bases from J, the junction contained 11 bases not matched to a gene. The CDR3 is 16 residues long. Germline V gives CDR1 MDHEN, CDR2 SYDVKM. CDR3 in amino acids: CAFQNLGLAGGETQYF. For the CDR3, the DNA is TGTGCCTTCCAAAATCTGGGACTAGCGGGAGGAGAGACCCAGTACTTC.

The V gene is TRBV29-1, the J gene TRBJ2-7; D is unclear. The CDR3 is 13 amino acids. V lost 4 bases and J 0 bases, leaving 10 bases between the germline ends. The germline V gene has CDR1 SQVTM and CDR2 ANQGSEA. The CDR3: CSVAGPSSYEQYF. The CDR3 DNA reads TGCAGCGTTGCCGGCCCGAGCTCCTACGAGCAGTACTTC.

This clonotype qualifies as medium-sized (0.01 to 0.1%). The chain recombines TRBV20-1 with TRBJ2-7; TRBD2 matches 9 bases. Losses at the gene ends were 6 bases for V and 0 bases for J; bases not matched to a gene: 9. CDR3 length: 15 residues. Germline loops: CDR1 DFQATT, CDR2 SNEGSKA (reference sequence). CDR3 region: CSARKTSGNSYEQYF. The CDR3 coding sequence is TGCAGTGCCCGAAAGACTAGCGGAAACTCCTACGAGCAGTACTTC.

This clonotype was detected a few times. The J gene is TRBJ2-6, the V gene TRBV15; D is unresolved. This CDR3 is built from 13 residues. From germline, CDR1 is LNHNV and CDR2 YYDKDF (reference sequence). V was pared by 5 bases and J by 4 bases, with 6 bases between. The DNA for the CDR3 is TGTGCCACCAGCCAGTCCGGGGCCAACGTCCTGACTTTC. Amino acid sequence: CATSQSGANVLTF.

The V gene is TRBV6-1, the J gene TRBJ1-3, with 7 positions matching TRBD1. CDR3 length equals 15 residues. J gave up 4 bases and V 8 bases, and 11 bases lay outside the gene matches. CDR1 is MNHNS, CDR2 SASEGT, per germline. CDR3 in DNA: TGTGCCAGCGGAACCGGGACAGCCTTAGGAAACACCATATATTTT. It specifies CASGTGTALGNTIYF.

V is TRBV20-1 and J is TRBJ2-1, with D unresolved. Trimming took 6 bases from V and 0 from J, leaving 12 bases between them. The CDR3 length is 14 residues. The germline V gene encodes CDR1 DFQATT and CDR2 SNEGSKA (reference sequence). The CDR3 sequence is CSATMGSSYNEQFF. The CDR3 DNA is TGCAGTGCCACCATGGGATCCTCCTACAATGAGCAGTTCTTC.

The table lists this clonotype with many counts. The chain has TRBV20-1 and TRBJ2-3; possibly TRBD2 for D (7 bases). CDR3 length: 15 residues. Germline V gene sequence: CDR1 DFQATT, CDR2 SNEGSKA (reference sequence). V lost 3 bases, J lost 1 base, and 14 bases lay in between. CDR3 bases: TGCAGTGCTAGTTTAGGGGGGGCTGGCACAGATACGCAGTATTTT. As protein: CSASLGGAGTDTQYF.

This clonotype was detected only a few times. This chain uses TRBV10-3 with TRBJ2-7; 7 bases line up with TRBD2. The CDR3 is 14 residues long. The germline V gene encodes CDR1 ENHRY and CDR2 SYGVKD. With V trimmed by 6 bases and J by 3 bases, 8 bases remained unmatched. CDR3 sequence (DNA): TGTGCCATCAGAACGCGCCTAGCGGACTACGAGCAGTACTTC. Amino acid sequence: CAIRTRLADYEQYF.

The CDR3 protein is CASSGRDRGRRGFF. The CDR3 coding sequence is TGTGCCAGCAGCGGACGGGACAGGGGGCGCCGGGGGTTCTTC. The chain is built from TRBV21-1 and TRBJ2-1; the table calls TRBD1, which could not be checked here. TRBV21-1 is given as a pseudogene. The CDR3 runs 14 residues.

This CDR3 reads CASSQDRRSGRSSDTQYF. DNA of the CDR3: TGTGCCAGCAGCCAAGACCGACGGAGCGGGAGGTCCTCAGATACGCAGTATTTT. The chain carries TRBV4-2 and TRBJ2-3, with 9 positions matching TRBD2. Trimming cost V 0 bases and J 4 bases; bases outside gene matches: 11. Germline V gene data show CDR1 as LGHNA and CDR2 as YNFKEQ. The CDR3 covers 18 residues.

This clonotype showed up many times. V is TRBV18 and J is TRBJ2-1; D might be TRBD1 or TRBD2, each matching 5 bases. V was shortened by 3 bases and J by 2 bases, with 14 bases between the two germline ends. The CDR3 is made up of 16 amino acids. CDR1 is KGHSH and CDR2 is LQKENI in the germline V gene. CDR3 residues: CASSPTRDPTYNEQFF. CDR3 in DNA: TGTGCCAGCTCACCCACCCGGGACCCGACCTACAATGAGCAGTTCTTC.

The CDR3 bases are TGCAGTGCTAGACACTCCCTGAGGGCAGATACGCAGTATTTT. Translation gives CSARHSLRADTQYF. The rearrangement uses TRBV20-1 and TRBJ2-3; the D gene is possibly TRBD2 (5 bases). The germline CDR1 and CDR2 sequences are DFQATT and SNEGSKA (reference sequence). This CDR3 is 14 amino acids long. V gave up 2 bases and J gave up 4 bases, with 13 bases separating them.

The rearrangement uses TRBV19 and TRBJ1-5, with a possible D match to TRBD1 (5 bases). CDR1 is LNHDA, CDR2 SQIVND, per germline (reference sequence). There are 13 residues in the CDR3. Deletions cut 4 bases from V and 9 bases from J, with 13 bases between. The CDR3, as DNA: TGTGCCAGTAGTACCGGGACGGCCAGGCCCCAGCATTTT. This codes for CASSTGTARPQHF. Full variable domain (missing parts from reference TRBV19 and TRBJ1-5): DGGITQSPKYLFRKEGQNVTLSCEQNLNHDAMYWYRQDPGQGLRLIYYSQIVNDFQKGDIAEGYSVSREKKESFPLTVTSAQKNPTAFYLCASSTGTARPQHFGDGTRLSIL.